This TCR beta chain was profiled in a study of control samples from healthy donors and cancer patients. This CDR3 comprises 13 residues. The V gene's germline CDR1 is SGHRS and CDR2 YFSETQ. The V end lost 1 base, the J end lost 5 bases, and 9 bases lay between the germline ends. Repertoires were generated with immunoSEQ multiplex PCR, while TCRdb's copy carries only in-frame clones and drops some. The data show 150,000 to 200,000 clones, approximately 96% seen once. The source is a woman in her twenties or thirties in good health. This sequence joins TRBV5-1 and TRBJ1-1, with D possibly TRBD1 on 5 matching bases. The material sequenced was blood. CDR3 sequence (DNA): TGCGCCAGCAGCTTGAAGGGGTGGACTGAAGCTTTCTTT. It codes for CASSLKGWTEAFF. Full variable domain (remainder filled in from reference TRBV5-1 and TRBJ1-1): KAGVTQTPRYLIKTRGQQVTLSCSPISGHRSVSWYQQTPGQGLQFLFEYFSETQRNKGNFPGRFSGRQFSNSRSEMNVSTLELGDSALYLCASSLKGWTEAFFGQGTRLTVV.